This TCR beta chain stems from a study of T cell changes during pregnancy in multiple sclerosis. Measured with immunoSEQ multiplex PCR; TCRdb has only the in-frame clones, and not every one. Of 55,000 or so clones listed, over 80% were seen once; the top ten hold 0.58%. The count of this clone is one. The material sequenced was CD4+ T cells from peripheral blood mononuclear cells, taken in the first trimester of pregnancy. The receptor was derived from a female donor with multiple sclerosis, enrolled in a pregnancy study.

CDR3 loop: CAISVASDNEQFF. The CDR3 DNA reads as TGTGCCATCAGTGTAGCGTCGGACAATGAGCAGTTCTTC. The rearrangement joins TRBV10-3 to TRBJ2-1; tentative D call: TRBD2 (5 bases). Trimming cost V 4 bases and J 5 bases, with 9 bases left between them. The CDR3 runs 13 residues. The germline V gene has CDR1 ENHRY and CDR2 SYGVKD.